Sequencing of this TCR beta chain was carried out in a study of PD-1 blockade in classical Hodgkin lymphoma. Broader study findings: Some patients began nivolumab under 1 year after ASCT. These patients were excluded from later analyses. Diversity in CD4+ TCRs, unlike that measured in CD8+ TCRs, had risen significantly by C4D1.

Following autologous stem cell transplantation, relapse occurred in every patient, and exposure to brentuximab vedotin varied. Comment on this clone: Its antigen is undetermined.

J was trimmed by 0 bases and V by 5 bases; bases with no gene match: 7. This CDR3 region has 16 residues. In germline, CDR1 is SGHVS, CDR2 FNYEAQ. Repertoires were generated with immunoSEQ multiplex PCR, while TCRdb's copy carries only in-frame clones and drops some. The repertoire holds about 98,000 clones, roughly 90% seen once, with approximately 2.8% in the top ten. The chain links TRBV7-6 to TRBJ2-1, with 7 bases fitting TRBD2. The sample consisted of peripheral blood mononuclear cells (PBMCs), taken at baseline. The receptor comes from a human donor with classical Hodgkin lymphoma. The CDR3 coding sequence is TGTGCCAGCAGCCCGCTTGGCGGGAGCTCCTACAATGAGCAGTTCTTC. This gives the protein CASSPLGGSSYNEQFF.